This TCR beta chain was found in a study of blood T cell repertoires in COVID-19. Study summary: Acute and convalescent COVID-19 samples came from the United States, Italy and Spain. T cells, B-cell-depleted T cells, or PBMCs supplied cDNA or gDNA.

In the authors' workflow: Amplification of reference gene primers provided the estimated nucleated cell counts. The assay was immunoSEQ multiplex PCR, and TCRdb's table has in-frame clones only and misses some. That table furnishes V, J and clone size, whereas the DNA furnished D and trimming. The sample records over 35,000 clones, about 91% being singletons. V gave up 0 bases and J gave up 3 bases, with 7 bases separating them. The CDR3 is 13 amino acids. Germline lookup yields CDR1 SGHRS and CDR2 YFSETQ. This clonotype originated in a man aged 45 to 65 with active COVID-19. Sequencing input: peripheral blood. This chain links TRBV5-1 with TRBJ2-7; D may be TRBD1 (6 bases). The CDR3 is CASSLDRDYEQYF. CDR3 sequence (DNA): TGCGCCAGCAGCTTGGACAGGGACTACGAGCAGTACTTC.